Below are 5 T cell receptor beta chains sequenced from a single sample in a study of blood T cell repertoires in COVID-19. Repertoires were generated with immunoSEQ multiplex PCR, while TCRdb's copy carries only in-frame clones and drops some. This sample has a few hundred thousand clones, with about 91% found just once. Material: PBMCs or T cells enriched from blood (not recorded which). These receptors all stem from a woman younger than 35 who had recovered from COVID-19.

The chain carries TRBV5-6 and TRBJ1-5; the D is unclear. This CDR3 has 14 amino acids. The ends were cut back, 3 bases at V and 3 bases at J, with 10 bases in the middle. The germline V gene encodes CDR1 SGHDT and CDR2 YYEEEE. Here the CDR3 DNA reads TGTGCCAGCAGCTCCCCTGCTACCAATCAGCCCCAGCATTTT. Encoded protein: CASSSPATNQPQHF.

The CDR3 here is CASSGRHTEAFF. The DNA of the CDR3 is TGTGCCAGCAGCGGCAGGCACACTGAAGCTTTCTTT. The chain joins TRBV27 to TRBJ1-1; D unclear. CDR3 length: 12 amino acids. From germline, CDR1 is MNHEY and CDR2 SMNVEV (reference sequence). V lost 6 bases and J lost 3, with 8 bases in between.

The V call is TRBV5-4, the J call TRBJ2-7; 13 nucleotides match TRBD2. The CDR3 spans 16 residues. CDR1 SGHNT and CDR2 YYREEE come from the germline V gene (reference sequence). The V and J ends lost 3 bases and 2 bases, in that order; junction bases with no gene match: 5. This chain's CDR3 is CASSSRLAGGTYEQYF. CDR3 coding DNA: TGTGCCAGCAGCTCCCGACTAGCGGGGGGTACCTACGAGCAGTACTTC.

The J gene is TRBJ2-7, the V gene TRBV19; TRBD1 aligns across 12 bases. Germline V gene sequence: CDR1 LNHDA, CDR2 SQIVND (reference sequence). J gave up 5 bases and V 1 base, and 3 bases lay outside the gene matches. CDR3 length equals 15 residues. In DNA form, the CDR3 reads TGTGCCAGTAGTATAGGCGGGACAGGGGGCGACGAGCAGTACTTC. Translation: CASSIGGTGGDEQYF.

The V call is TRBV9, the J call TRBJ2-5; TRBD1 matches at 7 bases. The CDR3 length is 14 residues. The V gene end was trimmed by 3 bases and the J gene end by 2 bases; junction bases not matched to a gene: 4. The germline V gene has CDR1 SGDLS and CDR2 YYNGEE. In DNA, the CDR3 is TGTGCCAGCAGCGGGGGACAGTTACAAGAGACCCAGTACTTC. Encoded protein: CASSGGQLQETQYF.